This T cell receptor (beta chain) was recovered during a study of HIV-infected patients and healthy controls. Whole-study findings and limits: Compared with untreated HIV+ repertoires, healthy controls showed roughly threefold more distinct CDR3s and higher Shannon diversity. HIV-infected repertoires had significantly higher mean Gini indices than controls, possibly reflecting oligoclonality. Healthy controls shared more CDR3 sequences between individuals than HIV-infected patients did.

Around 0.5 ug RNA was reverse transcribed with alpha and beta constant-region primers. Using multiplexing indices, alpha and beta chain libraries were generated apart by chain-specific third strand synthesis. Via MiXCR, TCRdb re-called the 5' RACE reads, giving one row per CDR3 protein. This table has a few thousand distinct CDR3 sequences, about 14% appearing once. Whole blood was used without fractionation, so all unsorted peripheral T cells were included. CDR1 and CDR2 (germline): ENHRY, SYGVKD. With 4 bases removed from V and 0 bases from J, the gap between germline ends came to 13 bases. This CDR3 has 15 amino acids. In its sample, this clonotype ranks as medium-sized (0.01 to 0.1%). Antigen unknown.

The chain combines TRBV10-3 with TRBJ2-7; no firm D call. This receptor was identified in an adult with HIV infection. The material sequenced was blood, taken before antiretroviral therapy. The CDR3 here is CAISGADKDSYEQYF. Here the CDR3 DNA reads TGTGCCATCAGTGGCGCGGATAAGGACTCCTACGAGCAGTACTTC.